The entry below describes one TCR beta chain. This sample is part of a study of Ad26.COV2.S vaccination and SARS-CoV-2 variants. As to treatment: about 20 received Ad26.COV2.S at low or high dose, single or two shots; 5 received placebo; per-sample allocation not given. Specimen acquisition occurred on day 63 following the initial vaccine or placebo injection. An Ad26 vector was used to express Wuhan-strain SARS-CoV-2 spike as the vaccine. Sequenced by immunoSEQ multiplex PCR; TCRdb stores in-frame clones only, minus some. The table lists 510,000 or so clones, roughly 87% of them singletons. The source is a person aged 18-65 years who received the Ad26.COV2.S COVID-19 vaccine or a placebo. The specimen was peripheral blood, collected in a trial of Ad26.COV2.S vaccine versus placebo.

The CDR3 DNA reads as TGTGCCAGCAGCTTGGTGGGGGCCGAAAGGTACGAGCAGTACTTC. Its protein product is CASSLVGAERYEQYF. V and J are TRBV5-6 and TRBJ2-7, with D maybe TRBD1 (6 bases). V was pared by 0 bases and J by 4 bases, with 14 bases between. The CDR3 loop spans 15 amino acids. The germline gives CDR1 SGHDT, CDR2 YYEEEE.